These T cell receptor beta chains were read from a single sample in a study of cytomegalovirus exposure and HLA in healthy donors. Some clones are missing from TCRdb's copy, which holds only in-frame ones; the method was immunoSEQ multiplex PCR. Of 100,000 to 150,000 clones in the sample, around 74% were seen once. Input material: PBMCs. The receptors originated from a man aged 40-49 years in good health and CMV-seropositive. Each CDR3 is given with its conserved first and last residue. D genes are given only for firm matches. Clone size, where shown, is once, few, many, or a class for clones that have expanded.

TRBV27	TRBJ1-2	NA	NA	CASSSLIRGYGYTF	TGTGCCAGCAGTTCACTGATCAGGGGCTATGGCTACACCTTC
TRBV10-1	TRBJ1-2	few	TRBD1	CASSDSGQNYGYTF	TGCGCCAGCAGTGATTCGGGACAGAACTATGGCTACACCTTC
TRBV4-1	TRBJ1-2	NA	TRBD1	CASSQNDGQGRGYTF	TGCGCCAGCAGCCAAAACGATGGACAGGGTCGCGGCTACACCTTC
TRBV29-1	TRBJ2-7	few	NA	CSVETRDNPYEQYF	TGCAGCGTTGAAACCCGAGACAACCCATACGAGCAGTACTTC
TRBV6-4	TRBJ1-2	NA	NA	CARFGGAANYGYTF	TGTGCCCGCTTTGGGGGGGCTGCTAACTATGGCTACACCTTC
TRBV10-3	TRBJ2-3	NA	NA	CAISEPLIDTQYF	TGTGCCATCAGTGAGCCCCTTATCGATACGCAGTATTTT
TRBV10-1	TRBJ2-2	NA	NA	CASSSYTGELFF	TGCGCCAGCAGTTCTTACACCGGGGAGCTGTTTTTT
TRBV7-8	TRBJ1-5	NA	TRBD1	CASSAHRGQGNQPQHF	TGTGCCAGCAGCGCTCACAGGGGCCAGGGCAATCAGCCCCAGCATTTT
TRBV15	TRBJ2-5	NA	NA	CATSREGALGGGVSLTQYF	TGTGCCACCAGCAGAGAGGGGGCCCTAGGAGGGGGGGTTAGTTTGACCCAGTACTTC
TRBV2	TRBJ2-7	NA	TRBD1	CASSLSGTGGSYEQYF	TGTGCCAGCAGCCTGTCCGGGACAGGGGGTTCCTACGAGCAGTACTTC
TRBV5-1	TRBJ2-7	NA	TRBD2	CASSLGNLAGRGEQYF	TGCGCCAGCAGCTTGGGGAACCTAGCGGGAAGGGGCGAGCAGTACTTC
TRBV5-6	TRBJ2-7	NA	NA	CASSPGAYEQYF	TGTGCCAGCAGCCCGGGAGCCTACGAGCAGTACTTC
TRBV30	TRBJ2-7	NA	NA	CAWRTELYEQYF	TGTGCCTGGAGGACAGAGCTCTACGAGCAGTACTTC
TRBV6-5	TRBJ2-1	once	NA	CASSYKIRGSYNEQFF	TGTGCCAGCAGTTATAAGATTAGGGGCTCCTACAATGAGCAGTTCTTC
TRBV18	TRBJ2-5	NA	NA	CASSRRAGEGGTEETQYF	TGTGCCAGCTCCCGCCGAGCCGGGGAGGGGGGAACTGAAGAGACCCAGTACTTC
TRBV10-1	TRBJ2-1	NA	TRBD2	CASSDPGTSGLLQFF	TGCGCCAGCAGTGACCCCGGGACTAGCGGGCTGTTGCAGTTCTTC
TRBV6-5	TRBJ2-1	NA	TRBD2	CASSRGLADNEQFF	TGTGCCAGCAGCCGGGGACTAGCGGACAATGAGCAGTTCTTC
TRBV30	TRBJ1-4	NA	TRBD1	CAWSHGTGNEKLFF	TGTGCCTGGAGTCACGGGACAGGAAATGAAAAACTGTTTTTT
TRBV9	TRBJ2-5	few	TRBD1	CASSEHRGGETQYF	TGTGCCAGCAGCGAGCACAGGGGTGGAGAGACCCAGTACTTC
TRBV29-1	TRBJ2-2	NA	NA	CSARFSGELFF	TGCAGCGCCAGGTTCTCCGGGGAGCTGTTTTTT
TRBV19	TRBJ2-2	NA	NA	CASNIGRTHGETGELFF	TGTGCCAGTAATATAGGGCGGACTCATGGGGAAACCGGGGAGCTGTTTTTT
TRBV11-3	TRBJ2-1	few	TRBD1	CASSLDGRTGTYEQFF	TGTGCCAGCAGCCTGGATGGGAGGACAGGGACGTATGAGCAGTTCTTC
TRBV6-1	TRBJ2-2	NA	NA	CASMTYMGATGELFF	TGTGCCAGCATGACCTATATGGGGGCAACCGGGGAGCTGTTTTTT
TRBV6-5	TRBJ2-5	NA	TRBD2	CASSPFGLAGETQYF	TGTGCCAGCAGCCCCTTTGGACTAGCGGGAGAGACCCAGTACTTC
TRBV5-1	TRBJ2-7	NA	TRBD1	CASSGDRVTYEQYF	TGCGCCAGCAGCGGAGACAGGGTAACCTACGAGCAGTACTTC
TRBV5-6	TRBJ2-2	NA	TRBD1	CASSLPDSGQDGTGELFF	TGTGCCAGCAGCTTGCCTGATTCAGGACAGGATGGGACCGGGGAGCTGTTTTTT
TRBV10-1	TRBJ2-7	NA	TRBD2	CASPGLAVLYEQYF	TGCGCCAGCCCTGGACTAGCGGTGCTTTACGAGCAGTACTTC
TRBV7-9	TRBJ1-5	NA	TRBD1	CASSLGGTGMGNQPQHF	TGTGCCAGCAGCTTAGGGGGGACAGGGATGGGCAATCAGCCCCAGCATTTT
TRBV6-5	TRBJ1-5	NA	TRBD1	CASRPWTGDFQPQHF	TGTGCCAGCAGACCTTGGACAGGCGATTTTCAGCCCCAGCATTTT
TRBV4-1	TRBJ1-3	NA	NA	CASSLQVQGNTIYF	TGCGCCAGCAGCCTCCAGGTTCAGGGAAACACCATATATTTT
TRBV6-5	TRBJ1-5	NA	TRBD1	CASSEGTENQPQHF	TGTGCCAGCAGTGAGGGGACAGAGAATCAGCCCCAGCATTTT
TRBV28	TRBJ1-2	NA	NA	CASREGGVLGYTF	TGTGCCAGCAGAGAGGGAGGGGTCTTGGGCTACACCTTC
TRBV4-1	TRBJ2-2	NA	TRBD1	CASSASGTANTGELFF	TGCGCCAGCAGCGCCTCCGGGACAGCCAACACCGGGGAGCTGTTTTTT
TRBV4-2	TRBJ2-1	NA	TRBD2	CASSEREGSYNEQFF	TGTGCCAGCAGCGAGCGGGAGGGCTCCTACAATGAGCAGTTCTTC
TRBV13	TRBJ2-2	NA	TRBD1	CASSPSPGQGEGGELFF	TGTGCCAGCAGCCCCAGCCCGGGACAGGGTGAAGGCGGGGAGCTGTTTTTT
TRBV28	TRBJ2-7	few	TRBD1	CASSPTPGTGGSYEQYF	TGTGCCAGCAGCCCTACCCCCGGGACAGGGGGGTCCTACGAGCAGTACTTC
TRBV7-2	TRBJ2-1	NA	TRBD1	CASRPDRGPYNEQFF	TGTGCCAGCAGACCGGACAGGGGGCCCTACAATGAGCAGTTCTTC
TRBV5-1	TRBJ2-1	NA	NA	CASSLDRVGEQFF	TGCGCCAGCAGCTTGGACCGGGTGGGTGAGCAGTTCTTC
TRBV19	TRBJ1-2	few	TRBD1	CASRTGGNYGYTF	TGTGCCAGTAGGACAGGGGGAAACTATGGCTACACCTTC
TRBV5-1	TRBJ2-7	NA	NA	CASSSNSYEQYF	TGCGCCAGCAGCTCTAACAGCTACGAGCAGTACTTC
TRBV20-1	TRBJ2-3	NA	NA	CSRHRTDTQYF	TGCAGTAGACACCGCACAGATACGCAGTATTTT
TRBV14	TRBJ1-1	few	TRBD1	CASSRDLTGIDTEAFF	TGTGCCAGCAGCCGCGACCTGACAGGGATTGACACTGAAGCTTTCTTT
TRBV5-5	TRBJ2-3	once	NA	CASSLESGWDTQYF	TGTGCCAGCAGCTTGGAGTCAGGGTGGGATACCCAGTATTTT
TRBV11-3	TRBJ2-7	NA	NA	CASSLDSSYEQYF	TGTGCCAGCAGCTTAGACAGCTCCTACGAGCAGTACTTC
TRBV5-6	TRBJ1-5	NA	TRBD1	CASSRTGGNQPQHF	TGTGCCAGCAGCCGGACAGGGGGCAATCAGCCCCAGCATTTT